These T cell receptor beta chains were read from a single sample in a study of T-cell memory formation after mild COVID-19. TCRdb reprocessed the 5' RACE reads via MiXCR and lists one record per CDR3 protein. Among 450,000 to 650,000 distinct CDR3 sequences listed, about 20% were seen once. Sequenced: PBMCs or a T cell subset sorted from them (not recorded which). These receptors were taken from an adult woman who had mild COVID-19 (a few samples of this study predate the infection). Cell type and time point are not known. CDR3s leave out the opening cysteine and the closing phenylalanine or tryptophan. A D gene is named only where the DNA matches it firmly.

>TRBD1|TRBV4-1|TRBJ1-1
ASSQELGTANTEAF
>NA|TRBV9|TRBJ2-7
ASSVGFGYEQY
>NA|TRBV12-3/TRBV12-4|TRBJ1-1
ASSLGGGGAEAF
>TRBD2|TRBV24-1|TRBJ2-3
ATSDPGLAGGTQY
>NA|TRBV5-4|TRBJ2-5
ASSIKRQANQETQY
>TRBD2|TRBV6-5|TRBJ2-1
ASTETSIHEQF
>NA|TRBV29-1|TRBJ1-5
SPGLIRGQPQH
>TRBD1|TRBV2|TRBJ1-1
ASSMGQTEAF
>TRBD2|TRBV7-9|TRBJ2-7
ASSWRGGEQY
>NA|TRBV18|TRBJ2-1
ASSPDEQF
>NA|TRBV11-3|TRBJ2-1
ASSLEFAPT
>TRBD1|TRBV5-6|TRBJ1-2
ASSPARGQGYGYT
>TRBD2|TRBV7-9|TRBJ2-2
ASSSERERTGELF
>NA|TRBV10-3|TRBJ2-3
AIRGLSKADTQY
>NA|TRBV20-1|TRBJ2-7
SAKDRDLTPYEQY
>NA|TRBV12-3/TRBV12-4|TRBJ2-4
ASSLGLGSHQY
>TRBD1|TRBV5-4|TRBJ2-2
ASSPPAGTGGSGLF
>TRBD2|TRBV11-2|TRBJ2-1
ASSSFSGAYNEQF
>NA|TRBV7-9|TRBJ2-7
ASSGVPGPPEDEQY
>TRBD1|TRBV12-3/TRBV12-4|TRBJ2-6
ASSLHDRGRSGANVLT
>TRBD2|TRBV19|TRBJ2-3
ASKRLAGDLTTDTQY
>NA|TRBV7-9|TRBJ2-1
ASSWGSSDEQF
>NA|TRBV7-9|TRBJ1-6
ASSLVARPESPLH
>TRBD2|TRBV5-1|TRBJ2-3
ASMKRGTDTQY
>NA|TRBV20-1|TRBJ2-7
SARTNYEQY
>TRBD2|TRBV4-2|TRBJ2-7
ASSPTSTSGRNYEQY
>TRBD2|TRBV15|TRBJ2-5
ATSRHHTSGVGETQY
>TRBD2|TRBV30|TRBJ2-1
AWNRFRTSGSGNEQF
>NA|TRBV12-3/TRBV12-4|TRBJ1-1
ASSPTSLRAETEAF
>NA|TRBV12-5|TRBJ2-1
ASAAGTFNEQF
>TRBD2|TRBV12-3/TRBV12-4|TRBJ2-6
ASIERDSGANVLT